Shown below are 22 T cell receptor beta chains from a single sample sequenced in a study of T cells in localized non-small cell lung cancer. The protocol was immunoSEQ multiplex PCR, while the TCRdb copy is restricted to in-frame clones and leaves out a portion. The repertoire holds about 3,700 clones, with 20% to 25% as singletons. Specimen: lung tumor tissue, collected before any cancer treatment. These receptors were obtained from a woman between 35 and 70 years old with stage I lung adenocarcinoma.

This clone was recorded a few times. The rearrangement joins TRBV6-8 to TRBJ1-2; 8 bases match TRBD1. CDR1 MNHGY and CDR2 SAAAGT come from the germline V gene. J was trimmed by 4 bases and V by 6 bases; bases with no gene match: 16. The CDR3 is 17 amino acids. This chain's CDR3 is CASSTESTGAAGYGYTF. The CDR3 bases are TGTGCCAGCAGCACCGAATCGACAGGGGCCGCGGGCTATGGCTACACCTTC.

V gene TRBV6-8 combines with J gene TRBJ2-1; 12 nucleotides line up with TRBD2. This CDR3 has 15 residues. With 5 bases clipped from V and 5 bases from J, the junction kept 4 bases outside the gene matches. In germline, CDR1 is MNHGY, CDR2 SAAAGT. The CDR3 DNA reads as TGTGCCAGCAGTGACCTAGCGGGGGGGAACAATGAGCAGTTCTTC. Its protein product is CASSDLAGGNNEQFF.

The V gene is TRBV6-8, the J gene TRBJ1-6; TRBD1 might be the D (5 bases). V lost 3 bases and J lost 9, with 12 bases in between. This CDR3 contains 14 residues. The germline gives CDR1 MNHGY, CDR2 SAAAGT. The CDR3 reads CASSYRQGSSPLHF. Written as DNA, the CDR3 is TGTGCCAGCAGTTATAGGCAGGGTAGTTCACCCCTCCACTTT.

CDR3 in amino acids: CASSLPGGTGNTIYF. The CDR3 DNA reads TGTGCCAGCTCCCTTCCGGGAGGAACCGGAAACACCATATATTTT. This chain connects TRBV18 to TRBJ1-3; D is ambiguous. V was clipped by 6 bases and J by 4 bases, with 16 bases between them. CDR1 and CDR2 (germline): KGHSH, LQKENI. The CDR3 totals 15 residues.

In DNA, the CDR3 is TGTGCCAGCTCTCAGACAGGGGATGGCTACACCTTC. Its protein is CASSQTGDGYTF. The chain uses TRBV18 and TRBJ1-2; TRBD1 matches 8 bases. The CDR3 extends over 12 amino acids. J lost 6 bases, V lost 6 bases, and 3 bases had no gene match. Germline CDR1 reads KGHSH; CDR2 reads LQKENI.

This clone has a handful of counts. This sequence joins TRBV11-3 and TRBJ1-5, with TRBD1 matching 7 bases. This CDR3 is 15 amino acids long. Trimming took 5 bases from V and 0 from J; bases not matched to a gene: 4. Germline CDR1 and CDR2: SGHNT and YENEEA. This CDR3 reads CASSQGQNSNQPQHF. As DNA, the CDR3 is TGTGCCAGCAGCCAGGGACAGAATAGCAATCAGCCCCAGCATTTT.

This clone appeared a few times. This rearrangement joins TRBV19 to TRBJ1-5, with D uncertain. The CDR3 is 14 amino acids. Germline V gene data show CDR1 as LNHDA and CDR2 as SQIVND (reference sequence). Trimming removed 9 bases from V and 1 base from J, with 13 bases in between. The CDR3 here is CASGADASNQPQHF. The CDR3 bases are TGTGCCAGCGGAGCCGACGCGAGCAATCAGCCCCAGCATTTT. Full variable domain (rest looked up from reference TRBV19 and TRBJ1-5): DGGITQSPKYLFRKEGQNVTLSCEQNLNHDAMYWYRQDPGQGLRLIYYSQIVNDFQKGDIAEGYSVSREKKESFPLTVTSAQKNPTAFYLCASGADASNQPQHFGDGTRLSIL.

There are a few counts of this clone. The CDR3 end lies 1 residue beyond the end of the read and is filled in from the germline J gene. The chain has TRBV10-3 and TRBJ2-1; the D gene is possibly TRBD2 (6 bases). The germline CDR1 and CDR2 sequences are ENHRY and SYGVKD. The CDR3 length is 17 residues. V was shortened by 0 bases and J by 0 bases, with 12 bases between the two germline ends. CDR3 in amino acids: CAISESMAGSSYNEQFF. CDR3 DNA, as far as it was read: TGTGCCATCAGTGAGTCGATGGCGGGGAGCTCCTACAATGAGCAGTTC.

This clone was seen only a few times. CDR3 in DNA: TGTGCCAGCAGCTTAGGAAGAGATAATAATTCACCCCTCCACTTT. It yields the protein CASSLGRDNNSPLHF. The chain links TRBV11-3 to TRBJ1-6; unclear D gene. V was pared by 1 base and J by 5 bases, with 9 bases between. There are 15 residues in the CDR3. CDR1 and CDR2 from the germline V gene are SGHNT and YENEEA.

This clone is labeled as large (0.1 to 1%). This rearrangement joins TRBV11-3 to TRBJ2-1; 10 nucleotides line up with TRBD2. CDR3 length: 15 amino acids. CDR1 and CDR2 from the germline V gene are SGHNT and YENEEA. V was pared by 8 bases and J by 7 bases, with 11 bases of the junction left unmatched. The CDR3 protein is CASGNPSGGGNEQFF. In DNA form, the CDR3 reads TGTGCCAGCGGAAACCCTAGCGGGGGTGGGAATGAGCAGTTCTTC.

V is TRBV9 and J is TRBJ1-1; TRBD1 aligns across 7 bases. The CDR3 runs 12 residues. The ends lost 7 bases at V and 1 base at J; junction bases unmatched: 1. CDR1 and CDR2 from the germline V gene are SGDLS and YYNGEE. The chain's CDR3 is CASGQENTEAFF. DNA for the CDR3: TGTGCCAGCGGACAGGAGAACACTGAAGCTTTCTTT.

This clone counts as medium-sized (0.01 to 0.1%). The gene calls are TRBV6-8 and TRBJ1-2; D is possibly TRBD1 (5 bases). CDR1 and CDR2 (germline): MNHGY, SAAAGT. This CDR3 spans 13 amino acids. V was trimmed by 5 bases and J by 5 bases, leaving 12 bases between them. CDR3 residues: CASSPTGLYGYTF. The CDR3 coding sequence is TGTGCCAGCAGTCCTACAGGTCTATATGGCTACACCTTC.

The CDR3 region has the DNA TGTGCCTGGAGTCAAGCGGGGGTTCCTCAAGAGACCCAGTACTTC. Encoded protein: CAWSQAGVPQETQYF. The genes are TRBV30 and TRBJ2-5, with 8 bases identical to TRBD2. With 2 bases clipped from V and 2 bases from J, the junction kept 7 bases outside the gene matches. Looked up from germline, CDR1 is GTSNPN and CDR2 is SVGIG (reference sequence). This CDR3 region has 15 residues. The full variable domain, in which reference TRBV30 and TRBJ2-5 provide the parts outside the CDR3, is SQTIHQWPATLVQPVGSPLSLECTVEGTSNPNLYWYRQAAGRGLQLLFYSVGIGQISSEVPQNLSASRPQDRQFILSSKKLLLSDSGFYLCAWSQAGVPQETQYFGPGTRLLVL.

The gene calls are TRBV14 and TRBJ2-5; 8 positions agree with TRBD1. The germline V gene encodes CDR1 SGHDN and CDR2 FVKESK. This CDR3 comprises 14 residues. V lost 4 bases, J lost 5 bases, and 6 bases stayed unmatched. The CDR3 nucleotides read TGTGCCAGCAGCCGAAGGACAGGGCTGGAGACCCAGTACTTC. Its protein is CASSRRTGLETQYF.

Within the sample, this clone is medium-sized. The chain has TRBV9 and TRBJ1-2; TRBD1 is a possible D gene (5 bases). V lost 5 bases to trimming and J lost 5 bases, with 22 bases between them. Germline CDR1 and CDR2: SGDLS and YYNGEE. The CDR3 extends over 16 amino acids. In DNA form, the CDR3 reads TGTGCCAGCAGTGAAAGTGCCGCCGGGACGGCTTATGGCTACACCTTC. It codes for CASSESAAGTAYGYTF.

By its share, this clone is medium-sized. The CDR3 region is CASSADPSSGNTIYF. CDR3 coding DNA: TGTGCCAGCAGTGCCGACCCTTCCTCTGGAAACACCATATATTTT. The chain recombines TRBV6-8 with TRBJ1-3; D ambiguous. The germline V gene has CDR1 MNHGY and CDR2 SAAAGT. This CDR3 is 15 amino acids long. Between the trimmed V and J ends, which lost 5 bases and 0 bases, there was a span of 11 bases.

The chain combines TRBV11-3 with TRBJ1-4; no clear D gene. This CDR3 spans 16 amino acids. Deletions cut 5 bases from V and 7 bases from J, with 20 bases between. The germline V gene encodes CDR1 SGHNT and CDR2 YENEEA. This chain's CDR3 is CASSLDETRPGEKLFF. CDR3 nucleotide sequence: TGTGCCAGCAGCCTCGACGAGACTCGACCAGGTGAAAAACTGTTTTTT.

This chain connects TRBV11-3 to TRBJ2-7, with D perhaps TRBD2 (6 bases). CDR1 is SGHNT, CDR2 YENEEA, per germline. The CDR3 is 14 amino acids. Trimming took off 0 bases at V and 3 bases at J, with 9 bases between the two ends. CDR3 nucleotide sequence: TGTGCCAGCAGCTTAGAGAACGGGGGCTACGAGCAGTACTTC. It yields the protein CASSLENGGYEQYF.

In this sample, this clone turned up a few times. J is TRBJ1-1 and V is TRBV11-3; unclear D gene. The V end was cut by 5 bases, the J end by 1 base, with 14 bases between. The germline CDR1 and CDR2 sequences are SGHNT and YENEEA. CDR3 length: 15 residues. The DNA for the CDR3 is TGTGCCAGCAGCCCCACCTCGGACGGGAACACTGAAGCTTTCTTT. It codes for CASSPTSDGNTEAFF.

By frequency in the sample, this clone is medium-sized. CDR3 amino acids: CASSLSVAGVEKLFF. DNA for the CDR3: TGTGCCAGCAGCTTGTCGGTGGCAGGGGTTGAAAAACTGTTTTTT. J is TRBJ1-4 and V is TRBV11-3; perhaps TRBD1 as D (6 bases). The germline V gene encodes CDR1 SGHNT and CDR2 YENEEA. With 3 bases removed from V and 7 bases from J, the gap between germline ends came to 15 bases. CDR3 length: 15 amino acids.

This clone was found a few times. This chain links TRBV11-3 with TRBJ1-5; D remains ambiguous. The V gene lost 5 bases and the J gene lost 3 bases, with 20 bases spanning the gap. Germline V gene lookup returns CDR1 SGHNT and CDR2 YENEEA. The CDR3 is made up of 17 amino acids. In DNA form, the CDR3 reads TGTGCCAGCAGCCTAAACTCGGCCCCACAAGCCAATCAGCCCCAGCATTTT. It specifies CASSLNSAPQANQPQHF.

The chain is built from TRBV15 and TRBJ1-6; D is ambiguous. Germline CDR1 and CDR2: LNHNV and YYDKDF (reference sequence). The germline V and J ends were trimmed by 0 bases and 7 bases, with 10 bases remaining between them. The length of the CDR3 is 15 residues. CDR3 in amino acids: CATSRDGVRNSPLHF. The CDR3 DNA sequence: TGTGCCACCAGCAGAGATGGGGTGCGGAATTCACCCCTCCACTTT. The full variable domain, completed using reference TRBV15 and TRBJ1-6, is DAMVIQNPRYQVTQFGKPVTLSCSQTLNHNVMYWYQQKSSQAPKLLFHYYDKDFNNEADTPDNFQSRRPNTSFCFLDIRSPGLGDTAMYLCATSRDGVRNSPLHFGNGTRLTVT.